Below, 23 T cell receptor beta chains from the same sample are listed, as sequenced in a study of technical replicates of blood from a few donors. Profiled with immunoSEQ multiplex PCR; TCRdb holds only in-frame clones, not every one. This sample carries 75,000 to 80,000 clones, 94% of them seen once, and the ten largest clones take approximately 0.4%. Sequencing input: T cells isolated from PBMCs. The origin of the receptors is a human donor in good health.

The chain links TRBV7-8 to TRBJ2-7, with D possibly TRBD1 on 6 matching bases. CDR3 length: 13 amino acids. The V gene lost 3 bases and the J gene lost 6 bases, with 12 bases spanning the gap. Germline lookup yields CDR1 SGHVS and CDR2 FQNEAQ. CDR3 sequence reads: CASSFGGTPEQYF. CDR3 nucleotides: TGTGCCAGCAGCTTTGGGGGCACCCCCGAGCAGTACTTC.

The J gene is TRBJ1-3, the V gene TRBV4-1; TRBD1 is a possible D gene (5 bases). V dropped 6 bases and J dropped 3 bases, with 21 bases sitting between them. Germline CDR1 and CDR2: MGHRA and YSYEKL. The CDR3 covers 17 residues. The CDR3 coding sequence is TGCGCCAGCAGTCCAAGGGGCGACAGACAGTTTGGAAACACCATATATTTT. The encoded protein is CASSPRGDRQFGNTIYF.

This chain uses TRBV19 with TRBJ1-4, with 7 bases lining up with TRBD1. The length of the CDR3 is 13 residues. Germline V gene lookup returns CDR1 LNHDA and CDR2 SQIVND (reference sequence). Germline trimming cut 7 bases from V and 8 bases from J; bases unmatched to any gene: 7. The CDR3 sequence: CASIEGATEKLFF. The DNA of the CDR3 is TGTGCCAGTATCGAGGGGGCCACCGAAAAACTGTTTTTT.

The rearrangement uses TRBV18 and TRBJ1-5, with 8 bases aligning to TRBD1. CDR3 length: 14 residues. V was pared by 4 bases and J by 7 bases, with 6 bases of the junction left unmatched. CDR1 and CDR2 from the germline V gene are KGHSH and LQKENI. The CDR3 nucleotides are TGTGCCAGCTCACTTCAGGGGGCTGAACAGCCCCAGCATTTT. Its protein is CASSLQGAEQPQHF.

The chain carries TRBV5-1 and TRBJ2-1; 8 bases line up with TRBD2. J lost 5 bases, V lost 3 bases, and 10 bases had no gene match. This CDR3 comprises 16 residues. The germline V gene encodes CDR1 SGHRS and CDR2 YFSETQ. In nucleotides, the CDR3 is TGCGCCAGCAGCTGGGGACTAGTTAATGTCCACAATGAGCAGTTCTTC. Its translation is CASSWGLVNVHNEQFF. Drawing the rest from reference TRBV5-1 and TRBJ2-1, the complete variable domain is KAGVTQTPRYLIKTRGQQVTLSCSPISGHRSVSWYQQTPGQGLQFLFEYFSETQRNKGNFPGRFSGRQFSNSRSEMNVSTLELGDSALYLCASSWGLVNVHNEQFFGPGTRLTVL.

The chain uses TRBV27 and TRBJ2-2; D gene uncertain. The CDR3 runs to 15 residues. With 6 bases removed from V and 1 base from J, the gap between germline ends came to 12 bases. CDR1 is MNHEY, CDR2 SMNVEV, per germline (reference sequence). CDR3 loop: CASRFGTMNTGELFF. The CDR3, as DNA: TGTGCCAGCAGATTTGGCACCATGAACACCGGGGAGCTGTTTTTT.

The gene calls are TRBV29-1 and TRBJ1-5; D gene uncertain. The V gene lost 6 bases and the J gene lost 0 bases, with 9 bases spanning the gap. The CDR3 totals 13 residues. Germline V gene data show CDR1 as SQVTM and CDR2 as ANQGSEA. CDR3 nucleotide sequence: TGCAGCGTCCTTCCGGGTAGCAATCAGCCCCAGCATTTT. It codes for CSVLPGSNQPQHF.

The CDR3 loop reads CASSYSTGEIYGYTF. The CDR3 bases are TGTGCCAGCAGTTACTCGACAGGGGAGATCTATGGCTACACCTTC. The chain uses TRBV6-5 and TRBJ1-2, with TRBD1 identical over 8 bases. This CDR3 is built from 15 residues. The germline CDR1 and CDR2 sequences are MNHEY and SVGAGI. Unmatched junction bases numbered 4, after V lost 0 bases and J lost 4 bases.

This chain links TRBV11-2 with TRBJ2-7; 9 bases are shared with TRBD1. V lost 1 base, J lost 6 bases, and 10 bases stayed unmatched. Germline CDR1 and CDR2: SGHAT and FQNNGV. The CDR3 extends over 16 amino acids. In nucleotides, the CDR3 is TGTGCCAGCAGCTTAGCGTCCGGGACAGGGTATGTCGAGCAGTACTTC. The encoded protein is CASSLASGTGYVEQYF.

The gene calls are TRBV5-4 and TRBJ2-1, with 8 nucleotides matching TRBD1. Per germline, CDR1 SGHNT and CDR2 YYREEE (reference sequence). The CDR3 is 13 amino acids. V dropped 5 bases and J dropped 6; count of bases not matched to a gene: 4. Here the CDR3 DNA reads TGTGCCAGCAGTCCAACAGGGGGCAATGAGCAGTTCTTC. Translation gives CASSPTGGNEQFF.

The gene calls are TRBV28 and TRBJ1-3; D remains ambiguous. This CDR3 is 15 amino acids long. The germline V gene has CDR1 MDHEN and CDR2 SYDVKM. Trimming shortened V by 1 base and J by 5 bases, and 12 bases separated the two germline ends. CDR3 coding DNA: TGTGCCAGCAGTTTATCCGCACAAGAACGAAACACCATATATTTT. It specifies CASSLSAQERNTIYF.

This chain links TRBV29-1 with TRBJ2-3; 7 bases are shared with TRBD2. CDR1 is SQVTM and CDR2 is ANQGSEA in the germline V gene. CDR3 length: 13 residues. With V trimmed by 4 bases and J by 2 bases, 3 bases remained unmatched. The CDR3 here is CSVGERDTDTQYF. The CDR3 DNA reads TGCAGCGTTGGGGAGCGGGACACAGATACGCAGTATTTT.

This chain joins TRBV9 and TRBJ2-2; 9 bases fit TRBD1. CDR1 and CDR2 (germline): SGDLS, YYNGEE. There are 15 residues in the CDR3. Trimming cost V 3 bases and J 4 bases; bases outside gene matches: 4. The CDR3 here is CASSGGQGPTGELFF. The CDR3 DNA reads as TGTGCCAGCAGCGGGGGACAGGGCCCCACCGGGGAGCTGTTTTTT. Full variable domain (rest looked up from reference TRBV9 and TRBJ2-2): DSGVTQTPKHLITATGQRVTLRCSPRSGDLSVYWYQQSLDQGLQFLIQYYNGEERAKGNILERFSAQQFPDLHSELNLSSLELGDSALYFCASSGGQGPTGELFFGEGSRLTVL.

The V gene is TRBV6-5, the J gene TRBJ1-1; the match to TRBD1 covers 8 bases. CDR1 and CDR2 from the germline V gene are MNHEY and SVGAGI. Losses at the gene ends were 4 bases for V and 4 bases for J; bases not matched to a gene: 8. The CDR3 has 15 amino acids. CDR3 amino acids: CASSFQGAWGTEAFF. The CDR3 DNA follows: TGTGCCAGCAGTTTTCAGGGGGCCTGGGGCACTGAAGCTTTCTTT.

In regard to this clone: Its ends do not fully match the called genes, so a read error is possible. The rearrangement links TRBV7-2 to TRBJ2-2; 10 nucleotides match TRBD2. This CDR3 comprises 12 residues. The germline gives CDR1 SGHTA, CDR2 FQGNSA. CDR3 sequence reads: CLLAGAFGELFF. For the CDR3, the DNA is TGCTTGCTAGCGGGAGCATTCGGGGAGCTGTTTTTT.

The chain links TRBV4-3 to TRBJ2-7, with no clear D. The V gene's germline CDR1 is LGHNA and CDR2 YSLEER. The CDR3 covers 14 residues. V was trimmed by 0 bases and J by 2 bases, leaving 8 bases between them. The DNA for the CDR3 is TGCGCCAGCAGCCAAGACTCCCTTGCCTACGAGCAGTACTTC. It specifies CASSQDSLAYEQYF.

The table lists this clone with a count of one. This chain joins TRBV7-9 and TRBJ2-7; 8 nucleotides line up with TRBD1. The CDR3 has 15 residues. After removal of 1 base from V and 3 bases from J, the junction contained 5 bases not matched to a gene. Germline CDR1 and CDR2: SEHNR and FQNEAQ (reference sequence). The CDR3 region has the DNA TGTGCCAGCAGCTTAGATACAGGGGGTGACTACGAGCAGTACTTC. Amino acid sequence: CASSLDTGGDYEQYF.

The rearrangement uses TRBV30 and TRBJ2-7, with D maybe TRBD1 (5 bases). Trimming shortened V by 2 bases and J by 3 bases, and 14 bases separated the two germline ends. Germline V gives CDR1 GTSNPN, CDR2 SVGIG (reference sequence). The CDR3 runs 14 residues. This CDR3 is CAWSPPDSFYEQYF. As DNA, the CDR3 is TGTGCCTGGAGTCCGCCCGACAGTTTCTACGAGCAGTACTTC.

CDR3 in amino acids: CASSPPLTFTEAFF. DNA of the CDR3: TGTGCCAGCAGTCCACCCTTGACATTTACTGAAGCTTTCTTT. The chain employs TRBV28 and TRBJ1-1; D gene unclear. Germline CDR1 is MDHEN and CDR2 is SYDVKM. The CDR3 totals 14 residues. Trimming left V 5 bases short and J 5 bases short, with 15 bases between.

This chain links TRBV5-4 with TRBJ2-7; 8 nucleotides line up with TRBD2. Germline CDR1 SGHNT, CDR2 YYREEE (reference sequence). This CDR3 has 14 amino acids. V was pared by 0 bases and J by 7 bases, with 6 bases of the junction left unmatched. CDR3 DNA: TGTGCCAGCAGCTTGGAGGCGGGAGGCCAGGAGCAGTACTTC. Protein: CASSLEAGGQEQYF.

V and J are TRBV6-1 and TRBJ1-2, with no clear D. Germline CDR1 and CDR2: MNHNS and SASEGT. There are 13 residues in the CDR3. Between the trimmed V and J ends, which lost 1 base and 4 bases, there was a span of 7 bases. Written as DNA, the CDR3 is TGTGCCAGCAGTGAAGGAGATTCCTATGGCTACACCTTC. The encoded protein is CASSEGDSYGYTF.

This clone was counted once. The chain carries TRBV2 and TRBJ2-3; D perhaps matches TRBD1 (7 bases). V lost 3 bases to trimming and J lost 7 bases, with 17 bases between them. The CDR3 is made up of 15 amino acids. The germline V gene encodes CDR1 SNHLY and CDR2 FYNNEI. This chain's CDR3 is CASSEGGQMGNTQYF. CDR3 DNA sequence: TGTGCCAGCAGTGAGGGGGGACAGATGGGGAATACGCAGTATTTT.

This clone has just one count. The chain couples TRBV2 to TRBJ1-1, with a tentative D call TRBD1 (5 bases). Germline lookup yields CDR1 SNHLY and CDR2 FYNNEI. V was shortened by 6 bases and J by 10 bases, with 12 bases between the two germline ends. This CDR3 has 11 amino acids. CDR3 protein: CASRYRLGAFF. For the CDR3, the DNA is TGTGCCAGCAGATACAGGCTAGGAGCTTTCTTT. Combining the CDR3 with reference TRBV2 and TRBJ1-1 gives the whole variable domain EPEVTQTPSHQVTQMGQEVILRCVPISNHLYFYWYRQILGQKVEFLVSFYNNEISEKSEIFDDQFSVERPDGSNFTLKIRSTKLEDSAMYFCASRYRLGAFFGQGTRLTVV.